This T cell receptor (beta chain) emerged from a study of T cell responses to AZD1222 COVID-19 vaccine (dated by TCRdb to the early 2020s). In the study overall: AZD1222 recipients with second doses at about 4 weeks or about 12 weeks were pooled, because spike-specific TCR depth and breadth did not differ between schedules. TCR sequencing covered about 230 trial participants: approximately 200 given two doses of AZD1222 and around 26 given two doses of MenACWY control vaccine. Enrollment into the trials was organized by age into subgroups of 18-55, 56-69 and 70-plus years, and those subgroups contained roughly 140, 27 and 60 TCR-sequenced participants, respectively. Here is what the overall study found, with its caveats: Reportedly, close to half of the unique spike-specific TCRs recognized epitopes lying outside the regions that are mutated in the B.1.351 and B.1.1.7 variants. Conclusions about previously exposed vaccinees are limited, since just a handful of AZD1222 recipients were seropositive for SARS-CoV-2 at baseline. After two AZD1222 doses, spike-specific TCR breadth and depth were significantly higher than at day 0 and than in MenACWY recipients. The 56-69-year group was small, and its depth increase did not reach significance, likely because of low power. Vaccine-associated CD4 TCRs spanned the whole spike protein, with dominant responses in regions 160-218 and 743-854. Because no day 14 peak-response samples were available, repertoires were characterized only after the peak T cell response. Most participants were white British and females outnumbered males, and the authors suggested that clonal diversity may have been underestimated.

Reading the germline V gene (reference sequence) gives CDR1 GTSNPN and CDR2 SVGIG. Taken from cysteine to phenylalanine, the CDR3 has 11 residues. Only the CDR3 part of the read is kept: 33 bases, read in frame from the first base. Germline trimming amounts to 4 bases on V and 14 bases on J, with 8 as the count of junction bases outside the gene matches. Worth noting for this clone: No cognate antigen has been identified for it. Base quality data are lacking; no much larger clone is found one base away.

The time point tag for this specimen amounts to: baseline before first vaccination. Vaccinee samples were obtained from the UK trials COV001 and COV002, which included a single-blind randomized controlled phase 2/3 trial of AZD1222 (ChAdOx1 nCoV-19) in healthy adults. For TCRbeta chain sequencing, PBMC samples from trial participants were taken at day 0 and at day 28 after the second dose. The CDR3 regions of human TCRbeta chains were analyzed by immunosequencing. On the authors' methods: Repertoire TCRs were checked for matches against a reference library of SARS-CoV-2-specific TCRs that had been generated using the MIRA antigen-specificity platform. Breadth was defined as the fraction of unique TCRs that were SARS-CoV-2-associated, and depth was defined as the fraction of total T cells that were SARS-CoV-2-associated. Each spike-specific TCR was assigned to its reactive spike region and to a CD4 or CD8 class using the MIRA data. Log10-transformed breadth and depth values were compared by one-way ANOVA with Sidak's multiple comparisons tests. TCRdb re-hosts the immuneACCESS table, in-frame sequences only. Its copies lack some clones; in the studies checked, an unresolved V gene accounts for under half of them, and the cause for the rest is not known. V and J calls and clone size are copied from that table; D and trimming were computed from the DNA. Present in this sample are some 130,000 clones, 90% of which were seen just once. In total, the top ten clones hold 1.5% to 2% of the sample.

The receptor chain draws on TRBV30 and TRBJ2-1; 7 nucleotides in the junction match TRBD2. Sample: peripheral blood, taken on day 0 of AZD1222 vaccination. This receptor was identified in an adult in good health. For the CDR3, the sequence is CAWTSGLGKFF. The DNA reads as follows: TGTGCCTGGACCTCCGGACTAGGCAAGTTCTTC.